The T cell receptor beta chain described here comes from a study of human T cells and chemical hapten exposure. Using its own MiXCR run on the RACE reads, TCRdb lists one record per CDR3 protein. The repertoire holds 60,000 to 80,000 distinct CDR3 sequences, with around 30% as singletons. The CDR3 has 12 amino acids. Germline lookup yields CDR1 SEHNR and CDR2 FQNEAQ (reference sequence). V was pared by 8 bases and J by 3 bases, with 8 bases between. This clonotype showed up just a few times. As yet, its antigen is unknown. As to time point: patch test 1, 2 weeks after DPC sensitization. Noted treatment: therapeutic diphenylcyclopropenone sensitization with weekly scalp DPC. Points from the study as a whole: With regard to DPC sensitization, TCRs above 1 in 1000 frequency did not change.

The sequenced sample was whole blood, obtained in connection with sensitization to the hapten diphenylcyclopropenone (DPC). The TCR comes from a man between 40 and 49 years old with alopecia areata. Some clones in this sample may be carry-over from other donors' samples. The chain joins TRBV7-9 to TRBJ2-1; D is unresolved. CDR3 protein: CASSYDYNEQFF. In nucleotides, the CDR3 is TGTGCCAGCTCTTATGACTACAATGAGCAGTTCTTC.